This T cell receptor beta chain was sequenced during a study of blood T cells in healthy people across ages. Whole-study results and caveats: Across the age range, TCR beta diversity per million T cells fell in a roughly linear way. Diversity figures based on one million T cells were deemed too low.

The V gene lost 8 bases and the J gene lost 4 bases, with 7 bases spanning the gap. CDR1 is MDHEN and CDR2 is SYDVKM in the germline V gene. This CDR3 is 11 amino acids long. A second PCR of 7 to 11 cycles used a sample-barcoded 5' primer and a J-beta primer mix. A template-switch adaptor with 12 random nucleotides tagged each cDNA molecule. The study obtained at least 2.5 million CDR3-containing paired-end reads from every sample. Using its own MiXCR run on the 5' RACE reads, TCRdb lists one record per CDR3 protein. The repertoire has about 1.7 million distinct CDR3 sequences, 28% of them found once; the top ten carry 7.7%. To note about this clonotype: The antigen remains undetermined.

This clonotype was obtained from a woman under 40 in good health. Sequenced sample: blood. V usage is TRBV28 and J usage is TRBJ2-3; D remains unclear. CDR3 coding DNA: TGTGCCAGCGGTATTCCAGATACGCAGTATTTT. Protein sequence: CASGIPDTQYF.